Below are 26 T cell receptor beta chains sequenced from a single sample in a study of immune heterogeneity within non-small cell lung tumors. TCR beta CDR3 regions came from multiplex PCR with 32 forward V and 13 reverse J primers. One entry per CDR3 protein results from TCRdb running MiXCR on the multiplex PCR reads. The sample has about 16,000 distinct CDR3 sequences, 28% seen once. At roughly 610 ng per sample, bulk tumor genomic DNA provided the template. During surgery, each primary tumor gave multiple biopsies spaced as far apart as possible. Those enrolled were patients newly diagnosed with untreated non-small cell lung cancer and undergoing curative surgery. The sample was lung tumor tissue. The source is a middle-aged man with non-small cell lung cancer.

This clonotype has only one observation. A much bigger clone sits one base away, suggesting this may be a read error. The V call is TRBV30, the J call TRBJ2-7; 14 bases fit TRBD2. The CDR3 is made up of 16 amino acids. CDR1 is GTSNPN and CDR2 is SVGIG in the germline V gene (reference sequence). CDR3 sequence reads: CAWKGTSGRAAYEKYF. CDR3 coding DNA: TGTGCCTGGAAAGGGACTAGCGGGAGAGCGGCCTACGAGAAGTACTTC.

This clonotype was detected ten times or more. This sequence joins TRBV11-2 and TRBJ2-5; D is ambiguous. Trimming removed 5 bases at V and 1 base at J, with 14 bases between. CDR3 size: 15 residues. Germline V CDR1 and CDR2: SGHAT, FQNNGV. The CDR3 DNA reads TGTGCCAGCAGCCTGGAGTGGCAGACCCAAGAGACCCAGTACTTC. Translating gives CASSLEWQTQETQYF.

This clonotype was observed many times. The gene calls are TRBV18 and TRBJ2-1; 13 bases match TRBD2. Germline-derived CDR1 and CDR2 are KGHSH and LQKENI. V trimming: 1 base; J trimming: 9 bases; junction bases outside the gene matches: 3. This CDR3 spans 15 amino acids. The CDR3 loop is CASSPRTSGRAEQFF. DNA of the CDR3: TGTGCCAGCTCACCACGGACTAGCGGGAGAGCTGAGCAGTTCTTC.

The gene calls are TRBV9 and TRBJ2-7, with a weak D call TRBD2 (7 bases). V was shortened by 4 bases and J by 6 bases, with 17 bases between the two germline ends. This CDR3 has 14 residues. In germline, CDR1 is SGDLS, CDR2 YYNGEE. The CDR3 reads CASSPGGLVGEQYF. CDR3 coding DNA: TGTGCCAGCAGCCCCGGGGGGCTAGTCGGCGAGCAGTACTTC.

By frequency in the sample, this clonotype is medium-sized. V and J are TRBV6-2 or TRBV6-3 and TRBJ1-5, with 8 bases aligning to TRBD1. There are 16 residues in the CDR3. The V gene's germline CDR1 is MNHEY and CDR2 SVGEGT. V lost 2 bases to trimming and J lost 0 bases; unmatched junction nucleotides: 3. CDR3 amino acids: CASSYRTGYSNQPQHF. DNA of the CDR3: TGTGCCAGCAGTTACAGGACAGGGTATAGCAATCAGCCCCAGCATTTT.

By sample share, this clonotype is medium-sized (0.01 to 0.1%). The chain recombines TRBV20-1 with TRBJ1-3; 7 positions agree with TRBD1. V lost 7 bases to trimming and J lost 0 bases; unmatched junction nucleotides: 9. CDR3 length: 15 amino acids. Per germline, CDR1 DFQATT and CDR2 SNEGSKA (reference sequence). The CDR3 DNA reads TGCAGTGTTCCCTCGGGACAGTACTCTGGAAACACCATATATTTT. Translation: CSVPSGQYSGNTIYF.

This clonotype was counted many times. V and J are TRBV7-9 and TRBJ1-6; 9 bases are a match to TRBD1. CDR3 size: 15 residues. The germline CDR1 and CDR2 sequences are SEHNR and FQNEAQ (reference sequence). Unmatched junction bases numbered 6, after V lost 5 bases and J lost 7 bases. The CDR3 sequence is CASSPPGQGNSPLHF. The CDR3 region has the DNA TGTGCCAGCAGCCCACCGGGACAGGGCAATTCACCCCTCCACTTT.

J is TRBJ2-5 and V is TRBV20-1, with 8 positions matching TRBD1. Germline-derived CDR1 and CDR2 are DFQATT and SNEGSKA (reference sequence). With 6 bases clipped from V and 1 base from J, the junction kept 7 bases outside the gene matches. CDR3 size: 14 residues. Here the CDR3 reads CSARWTGLQETQYF. The CDR3 nucleotides read TGCAGTGCGAGGTGGACAGGGCTCCAAGAGACCCAGTACTTC.

By share, this clonotype ranks as medium-sized (0.01 to 0.1%). This chain joins TRBV15 and TRBJ2-1, with D unclear. There are 15 residues in the CDR3. Germline lookup yields CDR1 LNHNV and CDR2 YYDKDF (reference sequence). V lost 0 bases and J lost 7, with 13 bases in between. The CDR3 nucleotides are TGTGCCACCAGCAGAGATCGTGGACGGCAAAATGAGCAGTTCTTC. Translation: CATSRDRGRQNEQFF.

Concerning this clonotype itself: A read error may be the cause here, since a much bigger clone is one base away. The gene calls are TRBV20-1 and TRBJ2-1, with a possible D match to TRBD2 (6 bases). The CDR3 contains 13 residues. Germline assignment: CDR1 DFQATT and CDR2 SNEGSKA (reference sequence). The germline V and J ends were trimmed by 6 bases and 3 bases, with 12 bases remaining between them. This CDR3 reads CSAVLACYNEQFF. In DNA, the CDR3 is TGCAGTGCAGTTCTAGCGTGCTACAATGAGCAGTTCTTC.

The chain links TRBV7-9 to TRBJ2-1; the match to TRBD2 covers 13 bases. The CDR3 consists of 16 residues. Unmatched junction bases numbered 3, after V lost 5 bases and J lost 2 bases. In germline, CDR1 is SEHNR, CDR2 FQNEAQ (reference sequence). CDR3 in amino acids: CASSGGLAGTYNEQFF. CDR3 sequence (DNA): TGTGCCAGCAGCGGGGGACTAGCGGGGACCTACAATGAGCAGTTCTTC.

The table lists this clonotype with many counts. The J gene is TRBJ2-7, the V gene TRBV20-1, with TRBD2 identical over 12 bases. The CDR3 has 15 residues. Germline-derived CDR1 and CDR2 are DFQATT and SNEGSKA (reference sequence). Trimming took 1 base from V and 5 from J; bases not matched to a gene: 6. CDR3 in DNA: TGCAGTGCTAGAGTCAAGACTAGCGGGAGCGACGAGCAGTACTTC. This encodes CSARVKTSGSDEQYF.

Comments on this clonotype: A much larger clone sits a single nucleotide away, making a read error possible. The rearrangement joins TRBV9 to TRBJ2-2; TRBD2 might be the D (6 bases). The CDR3 covers 15 residues. CDR1 and CDR2 from the germline V gene are SGDLS and YYNGEE. CDR3 in amino acids: CASSVAGANTGDLFF. In nucleotides, the CDR3 is TGTGCCAGCAGCGTAGCGGGAGCGAACACCGGGGATCTGTTTTTT.

Notes on this clonotype: Being one base from a much bigger clone, this may be a read error. This is likely a read error, given that the CDR3 carries no conserved phenylalanine or tryptophan at its end. The chain couples TRBV20-1 to TRBJ2-3; D possibly corresponds to TRBD2 (7 bases). Germline V gives CDR1 DFQATT, CDR2 SNEGSKA (reference sequence). This CDR3 is built from 15 residues. Trimming cost V 8 bases and J 2 bases, with 20 bases left between them. The CDR3 reads CSSTGGSHYTDTQYS. The CDR3 DNA is TGCAGTTCGACAGGCGGGAGCCACTACACAGATACGCAGTATTCT.

This clonotype rates as medium-sized (0.01 to 0.1%). The rearrangement links TRBV19 to TRBJ2-1, with a weak D call TRBD2 (5 bases). V dropped 10 bases and J dropped 4 bases, with 14 bases sitting between them. The CDR3 extends over 13 amino acids. CDR1 is LNHDA and CDR2 is SQIVND in the germline V gene (reference sequence). CDR3 in DNA: TGTGCCACCCACGGGGATACGTACAATGAGCAGTTCTTC. Translating gives CATHGDTYNEQFF.

This clonotype appeared many times. The V gene is TRBV3-1, the J gene TRBJ2-1; D is uncertain. Germline values: CDR1 LGHDT, CDR2 YNNKEL (reference sequence). Between the trimmed V and J ends, which lost 0 bases and 8 bases, there was a span of 8 bases. The CDR3 runs 13 residues. The CDR3 DNA reads TGTGCCAGCAGCCAAGAGGCCATTGATGAGCAGTTCTTC. Protein product: CASSQEAIDEQFF.

This clonotype was picked up a small number of times. One base away lies a much larger clone, so this may be a sequencing read error. The chain uses TRBV20-1 and TRBJ2-7; tentative D call: TRBD2 (5 bases). The CDR3 is 12 amino acids. CDR1 and CDR2 (germline): DFQATT, SNEGSKA (reference sequence). The CDR3: CGASPGGYEQYF. DNA of the CDR3: TGCGGTGCTAGCCCCGGCGGCTACGAGCAGTACTTC.

V usage is TRBV3-1 and J usage is TRBJ1-3, with no clear D. The CDR3 spans 16 residues. Trimming pared 1 base from V and 2 bases from J, leaving 12 bases between. Germline CDR1 is LGHDT and CDR2 is YNNKEL (reference sequence). The CDR3 loop reads CASSQVPGNPGNTIYF. The CDR3 DNA is TGTGCCAGCAGCCAAGTTCCGGGAAACCCTGGAAACACCATATATTTT.

The rearrangement uses TRBV9 and TRBJ2-1, with D possibly TRBD2 on 6 matching bases. CDR3 length equals 15 residues. The V gene's germline CDR1 is SGDLS and CDR2 YYNGEE. The V end lost 2 bases, the J end lost 8 bases, and 17 bases lay between the germline ends. The CDR3 DNA reads as TGTGCCAGCAGCGTTAGCGGAAAAACGTACGATGAGCAGTTCTTC. This sequence encodes CASSVSGKTYDEQFF.

This clonotype has a count of ten or more. J is TRBJ1-1 and V is TRBV6-1; the D is unclear. The V end lost 7 bases, the J end lost 0 bases, and 3 bases lay between the germline ends. This CDR3 spans 11 amino acids. Germline values: CDR1 MNHNS, CDR2 SASEGT. CDR3 in amino acids: CASKMNTEAFF. The CDR3 bases are TGTGCCAGCAAAATGAACACTGAAGCTTTCTTT.

There are many counts of this clonotype. The chain links TRBV20-1 to TRBJ1-1; D gene uncertain. Trimming stripped 3 bases from V and 0 bases from J, with 11 bases between. The germline V gene has CDR1 DFQATT and CDR2 SNEGSKA (reference sequence). CDR3 size: 14 residues. CDR3 protein: CSASSKTLNTEAFF. The CDR3 region has the DNA TGCAGTGCTAGTAGCAAGACCCTGAACACTGAAGCTTTCTTT.

Comment on this clonotype: A much larger clone differs by one base, so this may be a read error. This chain connects TRBV30 to TRBJ1-3; tentatively, D is TRBD1 (6 bases). This CDR3 contains 14 residues. Germline V CDR1 and CDR2: GTSNPN, SVGIG (reference sequence). CDR3 residues: CAWSQGSSGNIIYF. CDR3 nucleotides: TGTGCCTGGAGCCAGGGGAGCTCTGGAAACATCATATATTTT. Drawing the rest from reference TRBV30 and TRBJ1-3, the complete variable domain is SQTIHQWPATLVQPVGSPLSLECTVEGTSNPNLYWYRQAAGRGLQLLFYSVGIGQISSEVPQNLSASRPQDRQFILSSKKLLLSDSGFYLCAWSQGSSGNIIYFGEGSWLTVV.

This clonotype qualifies as medium-sized. The V and J genes are TRBV24-1 and TRBJ2-7; D unclear. The CDR3 consists of 13 residues. Germline V gene data show CDR1 as KGHDR and CDR2 as SFDVKD. Deletions cut 7 bases from V and 0 bases from J, with 9 bases between. The CDR3 sequence is CATSRGSSYEQYF. The CDR3 DNA reads TGTGCCACCAGCAGAGGCAGCTCCTACGAGCAGTACTTC.

A remark on this clonotype: A read error may explain this, as a much larger clone is one base away. The chain couples TRBV6-2 or TRBV6-3 to TRBJ2-7, with D maybe TRBD1 (6 bases). This CDR3 is built from 18 residues. Germline assignment: CDR1 MNHEY and CDR2 SVGEGT. Trimming shortened V by 6 bases and J by 6 bases, and 30 bases separated the two germline ends. CDR3 in DNA: TGTGCCAGCAGGCTCTGGTGGATGGGTCTCTCCCCAGGGGTCGAGCAGTACTTC. Encoded protein: CASRLWWMGLSPGVEQYF.

Regarding this clonotype: A single base separates this from a much larger clone, so it may be a read error. This rearrangement joins TRBV20-1 to TRBJ1-2, with D perhaps matching TRBD1 (5 bases). The CDR3 loop spans 13 amino acids. From germline, CDR1 is DFQATT and CDR2 SNEGSKA (reference sequence). The CDR3 spells CSAVAGPDYDYTF. CDR3 DNA sequence: TGCAGTGCGGTCGCGGGGCCGGACTATGACTACACCTTC.

V and J are TRBV5-1 and TRBJ2-1; a possible D gene is TRBD1 (6 bases). Germline-derived CDR1 and CDR2 are SGHRS and YFSETQ. This CDR3 contains 16 residues. The V end lost 7 bases, the J end lost 0 bases, and 17 bases lay between the germline ends. CDR3 in DNA: TGCGCCAGCCGCAAACTACCGGACAGCTCCTACAATGAGCAGTTCTTC. Protein: CASRKLPDSSYNEQFF.